This TCR beta chain was captured in a study of blood T cell repertoires in COVID-19. Across the whole study: COVID-19 samples collected from the United States, Italy and Spain covered acute and convalescent phases. The cDNA or gDNA used as material had been derived from T cells, B-cell-depleted T cells, or PBMCs.

Authors' data handling: The authors estimated nucleated cell counts from reference gene primer amplification. TCRdb keeps only in-frame clones here, not all; method: immunoSEQ multiplex PCR. V and J calls and clone size follow that table, whereas D and trimming were derived from the DNA. The sample shows 110,000 to 150,000 clones, 80% to 90% of them seen only once. There are 14 residues in the CDR3. The V gene's germline CDR1 is LNHDA and CDR2 SQIVND (reference sequence). The V and J ends lost 1 base and 3 bases respectively, with 7 bases between them. Sequencing was carried out using peripheral blood. The receptor was derived from an older woman with acute or convalescent COVID-19. The chain links TRBV19 to TRBJ1-3, with D hard to call. The CDR3 region is CASSIGGVGNTIYF. The DNA of the CDR3 is TGTGCCAGTAGTATAGGAGGAGTTGGAAACACCATATATTTT.